This T cell receptor beta chain was captured by sequencing in a study of cytomegalovirus exposure and HLA in healthy donors. Study background: A later analysis reported the 90 to 150 validation repertoires used the same platform as the approximately 660 first-cohort repertoires. Points from the study as a whole: As confirmed in vitro, a few CMV-associated chains were specific for CMV antigens. There were around 160 TCR beta chains listed as cytomegalovirus-associated.

Measured with immunoSEQ multiplex PCR; TCRdb has only the in-frame clones, and not every one. The sample lists roughly 84,000 clones; about nine tenths were seen once. Trimming at V came to 2 bases and at J to 7 bases, leaving 6 bases not matched to a gene. This CDR3 spans 15 amino acids. From germline, CDR1 is SGHDT and CDR2 YYEEEE. A remark on this clone: The antigen is unknown.

The specimen was PBMCs. The source of this sequence is a man aged 25-45 years in good health and CMV-seronegative. The chain couples TRBV5-6 to TRBJ2-1; 10 nucleotides match TRBD1. The CDR3 DNA sequence: TGTGCCAGCAGCTTACCGGGACAGGGGTTTAATGAGCAGTTCTTC. This translates into CASSLPGQGFNEQFF. The entire variable domain, with the rest obtained from reference TRBV5-6 and TRBJ2-1, is as follows: DAGVTQSPTHLIKTRGQQVTLRCSPKSGHDTVSWYQQALGQGPQFIFQYYEEEERQRGNFPDRFSGHQFPNYSSELNVNALLLGDSALYLCASSLPGQGFNEQFFGPGTRLTVL.